The present T cell receptor (beta chain) was sequenced within a study of T cells after yellow fever vaccination. Researchers made TCR cDNA using 5'RACE template switching, and this step added a universal primer site and UMIs. TCRdb re-analysed the 5' RACE reads in MiXCR, keeping a single row per CDR3 protein. The table lists about 140,000 distinct CDR3 sequences, about 6.2% of them singletons. V was clipped by 5 bases and J by 2 bases, with 19 bases between them. The CDR3 is made up of 16 amino acids. Germline CDR1 and CDR2: SGHVS and FNYEAQ. This clonotype occurred many times. Its specificity is unknown. Study-wide results and caveats: There was a possibility that FACS-sorted repertoires contained abundant clonotypes contaminating from the bulk population. Only a minor proportion of clonotypes was detected across both CD4 and CD8 compartments. Post-booster reappearance was seen for most primary-vaccination clones (about 96% CD4, around 88% CD8).

The receptor's source is a man younger than 40 who received the YFV17D yellow fever vaccine. The source material was CD4+ T cells sorted from PBMCs, sampled 10 days after the yellow fever booster vaccination. This chain connects TRBV7-6 to TRBJ2-7; D call uncertain. CDR3 sequence (DNA): TGTGCCAGCAGCCAGTCCTCGACCGTTGGGGCCTACGAGCAGTACTTC. Amino acids: CASSQSSTVGAYEQYF.